Listed here are 20 T cell receptor beta chains from one sample, sequenced in a study of naive and memory T cell subsets. Two oligonucleotides, mixed equimolar, formed the beta constant-region primer covering TRBC1 and TRBC2. TCRdb ran MiXCR on the UMI-ligation and nested PCR reads and lists one entry per CDR3 protein. This table has 70,000 to 95,000 distinct CDR3 sequences, 7% to 8% appearing once. Sequencing used central memory CD4+ T cells from blood. The receptors derive from a human donor in good health.

Ten or more counts support this clonotype. The J gene is TRBJ2-2, the V gene TRBV20-1; either TRBD1 or TRBD2 may fit D (6 bases each). This CDR3 has 15 amino acids. V was shortened by 4 bases and J by 5 bases, with 17 bases between the two germline ends. From germline, CDR1 is DFQATT and CDR2 SNEGSKA (reference sequence). As DNA, the CDR3 is TGCAGTGCTACGGCGTGGGGGGCCGGTACCGGGGAGCTGTTTTTT. Translating it yields CSATAWGAGTGELFF.

The chain carries TRBV20-1 and TRBJ2-7, with D perhaps TRBD1 (5 bases). The V gene lost 0 bases and the J gene lost 2 bases, with 14 bases spanning the gap. The CDR3 length is 15 residues. Germline lookup yields CDR1 DFQATT and CDR2 SNEGSKA (reference sequence). The CDR3 coding sequence is TGCAGTGCTAGAGATTGGGGCCGTACAACCTACGAGCAGTACTTC. The encoded protein is CSARDWGRTTYEQYF.

This clonotype was counted at least ten times. The chain links TRBV10-3 to TRBJ2-3; 9 bases align to TRBD1. Per germline, CDR1 ENHRY and CDR2 SYGVKD. The V and J ends lost 8 bases and 0 bases, in that order; junction bases with no gene match: 0. This CDR3 has 13 residues. CDR3 DNA sequence: TGTGCCATCGGGACAGGGAGCACAGATACGCAGTATTTT. It codes for CAIGTGSTDTQYF.

The table lists this clonotype with many counts. V is TRBV20-1 and J is TRBJ1-2; D is unresolved. The CDR3 contains 16 residues. Germline assignment: CDR1 DFQATT and CDR2 SNEGSKA (reference sequence). V was clipped by 4 bases and J by 4 bases, with 22 bases between them. This CDR3 reads CSATWTHVRAGYGYTF. For the CDR3, the DNA is TGCAGTGCTACTTGGACGCATGTGAGAGCGGGCTATGGCTACACCTTC.

This clonotype was seen only a few times. This chain joins TRBV7-2 and TRBJ2-7, with D uncertain. In germline, CDR1 is SGHTA, CDR2 FQGNSA. V lost 1 base to trimming and J lost 2 bases, with 9 bases between them. The CDR3 length is 14 residues. The CDR3 here is CASSLVVLTYEQYF. The CDR3, as DNA: TGTGCCAGCAGCTTAGTGGTCCTTACCTACGAGCAGTACTTC.

The V call is TRBV18, the J call TRBJ1-6; D remains ambiguous. The CDR3 consists of 14 residues. V lost 1 base and J 8 bases, leaving 9 bases between the germline ends. Germline V lookup: CDR1 KGHSH, CDR2 LQKENI. CDR3 DNA: TGTGCCAGCTCACCACGTCGCGGGGATTCACCCCTCCACTTT. Translation: CASSPRRGDSPLHF.

This clonotype was recorded at least ten times. V and J are TRBV7-2 and TRBJ2-7, with 9 bases matching TRBD1. The CDR3 sequence is 15 residues long. V lost 6 bases, J lost 5 bases, and 11 bases stayed unmatched. Germline V CDR1 and CDR2: SGHTA, FQGNSA. The CDR3 DNA is TGTGCCAGCAGTCGACAGACAGGGGGTGGGAACGAGCAGTACTTC. Encoded protein: CASSRQTGGGNEQYF.

This clonotype was detected only a few times. The chain recombines TRBV20-1 with TRBJ2-1; D is perhaps TRBD2 (6 bases). This CDR3 region has 15 residues. The V end was cut by 3 bases, the J end by 3 bases, with 15 bases between. Germline assignment: CDR1 DFQATT and CDR2 SNEGSKA (reference sequence). The CDR3 DNA reads TGCAGTGCTAGTTTCGACGGGAGAGACTACAATGAGCAGTTCTTC. Translated: CSASFDGRDYNEQFF.

The chain combines TRBV6-6 with TRBJ2-1; 7 bases fit TRBD1. Germline lookup yields CDR1 MNHNY and CDR2 SVGAGI (reference sequence). V shed 6 bases, J shed 6 bases, and the junction held 8 bases outside the gene matches. The CDR3 covers 14 residues. The CDR3 coding sequence is TGTGCCAGCAGCCAAAGACAGGGTGGCAATGAGCAGTTCTTC. This encodes CASSQRQGGNEQFF.

This clonotype was observed many times. The chain joins TRBV20-1 to TRBJ1-5; tentatively, D is TRBD1 (5 bases). The CDR3 loop spans 12 amino acids. V lost 4 bases and J 7 bases, leaving 11 bases between the germline ends. The germline CDR1 and CDR2 sequences are DFQATT and SNEGSKA (reference sequence). The CDR3 protein is CSAIRGSQPQHF. The DNA of the CDR3 is TGCAGTGCTATTAGGGGCTCCCAGCCCCAGCATTTT.

The chain recombines TRBV20-1 with TRBJ2-7; TRBD2 matches at 7 bases. The ends lost 6 bases at V and 7 bases at J; junction bases unmatched: 12. Per the germline V gene, CDR1 is DFQATT and CDR2 is SNEGSKA (reference sequence). CDR3 length: 13 residues. The CDR3 is CSARLAPLMEQYF. DNA of the CDR3: TGCAGTGCCCGACTAGCCCCCCTGATGGAGCAGTACTTC.

The gene calls are TRBV20-1 and TRBJ2-1, with no clear D. V was shortened by 5 bases and J by 5 bases, with 7 bases between the two germline ends. This CDR3 spans 11 amino acids. Germline V gene sequence: CDR1 DFQATT, CDR2 SNEGSKA (reference sequence). Written as DNA, the CDR3 is TGCAGTGCTTCAGTTCACAATGAGCAGTTCTTC. Translation: CSASVHNEQFF.

The V gene is TRBV7-2, the J gene TRBJ1-3; no definite D call. CDR3 length: 12 residues. Per the germline V gene, CDR1 is SGHTA and CDR2 is FQGNSA. Trimming took off 4 bases at V and 10 bases at J, with 11 bases between the two ends. Written as DNA, the CDR3 is TGTGCCAGCAGCTCGCAGAGTACGACCATATATTTT. Protein product: CASSSQSTTIYF.

This clonotype was observed many times. The CDR3 protein is CSAMYGNTIYF. CDR3 DNA sequence: TGCAGTGCTATGTACGGAAACACCATATATTTT. The chain joins TRBV20-1 to TRBJ1-3; D gene uncertain. The germline V and J ends were trimmed by 4 bases and 4 bases, with 5 bases remaining between them. This CDR3 comprises 11 residues. From germline, CDR1 is DFQATT and CDR2 SNEGSKA (reference sequence).

This clonotype occurred a few times. The chain employs TRBV6-2 or TRBV6-3 and TRBJ2-7; no definite D call. The V end lost 7 bases, the J end lost 4 bases, and 17 bases lay between the germline ends. The CDR3 is made up of 14 amino acids. Germline CDR1 is MNHEY and CDR2 is SVGEGT. The CDR3 spells CASTETGVPYEQYF. CDR3 sequence (DNA): TGTGCCAGCACCGAGACTGGGGTTCCATACGAGCAGTACTTC.

This clonotype was observed many times. The rearrangement joins TRBV3-1 to TRBJ1-2, with TRBD1 identical over 9 bases. With 4 bases clipped from V and 8 bases from J, the junction kept 5 bases outside the gene matches. The CDR3 totals 13 residues. CDR1 and CDR2 from the germline V gene are LGHDT and YNNKEL (reference sequence). The CDR3 loop is CASSLPDRGGYTF. Here the CDR3 DNA reads TGTGCCAGCAGCCTTCCGGACAGGGGAGGCTACACCTTC.

In this sample, this clonotype turned up a few times. This chain connects TRBV18 to TRBJ1-1, with D uncertain. Trimming pared 3 bases from V and 6 bases from J, leaving 20 bases between. The CDR3 spans 16 residues. Germline V gene data show CDR1 as KGHSH and CDR2 as LQKENI. CDR3 region: CASSPTESGWSSEAFF. The CDR3 DNA reads as TGTGCCAGCTCACCGACTGAGTCGGGGTGGAGTTCTGAAGCTTTCTTT.

Concerning this clonotype itself: With a much larger clone just one base away, this may be a read error. This chain joins TRBV5-1 and TRBJ1-2, with D perhaps matching TRBD1 (5 bases). Per the germline V gene, CDR1 is SGHRS and CDR2 is YFSETQ. The CDR3 totals 14 residues. CDR3 bases: TGCGCCAGCAGCCCGACTGCAGGGACCTATGGCTGCACCTTC. Translation: CASSPTAGTYGCTF.

This clonotype was recorded at least ten times. This chain connects TRBV27 to TRBJ2-3, with 12 bases matching TRBD2. CDR3 length equals 17 residues. Unmatched junction bases numbered 5, after V lost 4 bases and J lost 0 bases. Per germline, CDR1 MNHEY and CDR2 SMNVEV (reference sequence). CDR3 loop: CASSYRTSGTSTDTQYF. The CDR3 coding sequence is TGTGCCAGCAGTTACCGGACTAGCGGGACTAGCACAGATACGCAGTATTTT.

This clonotype occurred many times. The chain carries TRBV14 and TRBJ2-7, with 8 bases identical to TRBD2. The V gene's germline CDR1 is SGHDN and CDR2 FVKESK. V lost 3 bases, J lost 0 bases, and 10 bases stayed unmatched. CDR3 size: 17 residues. CDR3 protein: CASSQIGRGSSSYEQYF. The CDR3 DNA follows: TGTGCCAGCAGCCAGATCGGGAGGGGTTCGAGCTCCTACGAGCAGTACTTC.